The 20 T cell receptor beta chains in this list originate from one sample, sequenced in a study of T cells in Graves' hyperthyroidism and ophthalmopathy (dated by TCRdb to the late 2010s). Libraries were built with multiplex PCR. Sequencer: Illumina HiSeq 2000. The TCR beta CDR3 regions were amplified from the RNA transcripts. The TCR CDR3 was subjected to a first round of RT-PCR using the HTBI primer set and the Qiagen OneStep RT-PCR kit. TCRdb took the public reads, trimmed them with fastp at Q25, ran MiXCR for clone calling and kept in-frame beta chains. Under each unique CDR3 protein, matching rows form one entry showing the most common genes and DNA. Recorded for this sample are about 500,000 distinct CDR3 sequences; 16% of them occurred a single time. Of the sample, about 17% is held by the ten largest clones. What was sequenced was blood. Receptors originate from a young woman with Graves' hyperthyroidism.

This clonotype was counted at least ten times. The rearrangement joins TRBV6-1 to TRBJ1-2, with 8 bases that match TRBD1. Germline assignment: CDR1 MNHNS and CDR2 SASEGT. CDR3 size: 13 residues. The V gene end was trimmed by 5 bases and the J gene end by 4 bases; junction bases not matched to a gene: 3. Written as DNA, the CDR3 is TGTGCCAGCAGTACAGGGGGTTTCTATGGCTACACCTTC. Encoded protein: CASSTGGFYGYTF.

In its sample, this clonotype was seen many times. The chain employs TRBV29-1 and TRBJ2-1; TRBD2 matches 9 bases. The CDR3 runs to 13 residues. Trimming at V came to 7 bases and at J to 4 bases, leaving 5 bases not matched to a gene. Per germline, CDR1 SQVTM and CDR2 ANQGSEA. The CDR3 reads CSAGTSPYNEQFF. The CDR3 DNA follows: TGCAGCGCAGGGACTAGCCCGTACAATGAGCAGTTCTTC.

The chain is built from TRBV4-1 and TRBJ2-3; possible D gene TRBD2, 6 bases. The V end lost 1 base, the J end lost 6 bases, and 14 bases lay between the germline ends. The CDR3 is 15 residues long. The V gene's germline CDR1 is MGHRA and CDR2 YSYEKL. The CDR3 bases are TGCGCCAGCAGCCAAGCAGCGGGCAGGAGGGATACGCAGTATTTT. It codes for CASSQAAGRRDTQYF.

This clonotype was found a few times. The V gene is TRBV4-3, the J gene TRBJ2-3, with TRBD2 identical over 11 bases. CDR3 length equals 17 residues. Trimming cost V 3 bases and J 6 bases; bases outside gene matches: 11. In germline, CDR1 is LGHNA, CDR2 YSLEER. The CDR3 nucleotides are TGCGCCAGCAGCCAGAATAGCGGGGGGGCCATTGGGGATACGCAGTATTTT. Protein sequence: CASSQNSGGAIGDTQYF.

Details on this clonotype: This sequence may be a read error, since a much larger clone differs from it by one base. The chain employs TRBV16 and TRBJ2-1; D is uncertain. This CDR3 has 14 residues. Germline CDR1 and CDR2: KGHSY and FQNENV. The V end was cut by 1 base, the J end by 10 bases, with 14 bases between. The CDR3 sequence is CASSQLGSKYEQFF. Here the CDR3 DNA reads TGTGCCAGCAGCCAATTGGGTTCTAAGTACGAGCAGTTCTTC.

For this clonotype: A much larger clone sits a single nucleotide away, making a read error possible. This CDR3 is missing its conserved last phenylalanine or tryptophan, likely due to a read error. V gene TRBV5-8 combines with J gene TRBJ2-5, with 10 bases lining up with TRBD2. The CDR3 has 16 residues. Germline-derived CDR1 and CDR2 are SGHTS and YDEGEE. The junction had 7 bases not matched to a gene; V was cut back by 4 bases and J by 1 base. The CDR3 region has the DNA TGTGCCAGCAGCCCCGGAACTAGCGGGGCCCAAGAGACCCAGTACCTC. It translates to CASSPGTSGAQETQYL.

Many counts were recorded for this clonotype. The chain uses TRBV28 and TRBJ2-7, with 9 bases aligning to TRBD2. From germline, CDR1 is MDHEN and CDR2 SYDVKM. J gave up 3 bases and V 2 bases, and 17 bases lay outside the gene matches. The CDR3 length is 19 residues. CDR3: CASSLLTSGAANPNYEQYF. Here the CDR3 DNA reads TGTGCCAGCAGTTTACTGACTAGCGGAGCGGCCAACCCTAACTACGAGCAGTACTTC.

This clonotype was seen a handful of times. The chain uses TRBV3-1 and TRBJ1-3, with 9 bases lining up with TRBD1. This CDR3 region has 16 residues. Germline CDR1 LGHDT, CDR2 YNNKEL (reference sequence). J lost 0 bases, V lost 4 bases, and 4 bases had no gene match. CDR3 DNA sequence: TGTGCCAGCAGCCCACAGGGGGCTATCTCTGGAAACACCATATATTTT. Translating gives CASSPQGAISGNTIYF.

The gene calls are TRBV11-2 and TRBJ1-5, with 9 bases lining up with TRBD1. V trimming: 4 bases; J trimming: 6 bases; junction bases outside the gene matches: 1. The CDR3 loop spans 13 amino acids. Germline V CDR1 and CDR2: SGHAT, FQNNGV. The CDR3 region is CASSWDRVQPQHF. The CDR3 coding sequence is TGTGCCAGCAGCTGGGACAGGGTTCAGCCCCAGCATTTT.

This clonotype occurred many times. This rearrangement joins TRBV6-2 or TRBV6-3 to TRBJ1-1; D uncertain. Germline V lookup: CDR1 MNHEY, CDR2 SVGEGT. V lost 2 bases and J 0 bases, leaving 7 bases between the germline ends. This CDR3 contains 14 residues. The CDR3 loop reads CASSYNWMNTEAFF. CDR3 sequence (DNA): TGTGCCAGCAGTTACAATTGGATGAACACTGAAGCTTTCTTT.

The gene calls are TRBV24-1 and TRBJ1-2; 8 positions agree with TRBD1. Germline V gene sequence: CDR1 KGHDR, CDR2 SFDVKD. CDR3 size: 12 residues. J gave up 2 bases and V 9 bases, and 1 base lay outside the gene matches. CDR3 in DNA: TGTGCCACCGGACAGGGAAACTATGGCTACACCTTC. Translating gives CATGQGNYGYTF.

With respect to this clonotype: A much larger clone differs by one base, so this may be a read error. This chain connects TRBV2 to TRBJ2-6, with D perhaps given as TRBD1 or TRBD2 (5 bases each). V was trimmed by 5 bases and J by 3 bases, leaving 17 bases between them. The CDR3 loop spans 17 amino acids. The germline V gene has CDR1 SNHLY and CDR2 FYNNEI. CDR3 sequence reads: CASSRDPPLGGANVLTF. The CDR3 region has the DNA TGTGCCAGCAGTCGGGACCCTCCTCTCGGTGGGGCCAACGTCCTGACTTTC.

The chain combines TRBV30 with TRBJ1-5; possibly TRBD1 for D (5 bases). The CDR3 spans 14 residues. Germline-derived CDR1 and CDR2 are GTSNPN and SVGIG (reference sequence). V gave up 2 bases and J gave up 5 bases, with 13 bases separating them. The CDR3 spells CAWSRSLGDQPQHF. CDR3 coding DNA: TGTGCCTGGAGTCGGTCTTTGGGGGATCAGCCCCAGCATTTT.

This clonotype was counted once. In DNA form, the CDR3 reads TGTGCCAGCAGCTTGGCCCTCCAGGGGAACACTGAAGCTTTCTTT. Its translation is CASSLALQGNTEAFF. This rearrangement joins TRBV5-5 to TRBJ1-1; the D gene is possibly TRBD1 (5 bases). The V gene lost 0 bases and the J gene lost 1 base, with 10 bases spanning the gap. Germline CDR1 SGHKS, CDR2 YYEKEE (reference sequence). This CDR3 contains 15 residues.

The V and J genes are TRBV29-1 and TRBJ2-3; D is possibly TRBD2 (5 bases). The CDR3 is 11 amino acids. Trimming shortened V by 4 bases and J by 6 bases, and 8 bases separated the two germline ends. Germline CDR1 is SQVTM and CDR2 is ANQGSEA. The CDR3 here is CSVAEVDTQYF. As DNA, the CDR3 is TGCAGCGTTGCGGAGGTTGATACGCAGTATTTT.

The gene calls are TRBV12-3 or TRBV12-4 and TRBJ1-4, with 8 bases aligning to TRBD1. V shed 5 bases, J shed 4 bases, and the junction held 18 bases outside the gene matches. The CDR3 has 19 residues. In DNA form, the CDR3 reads TGTGCCAGCAGTGGCTCTGGACAGGGTCCGCTTCTCGTTAATGAAAAACTGTTTTTT. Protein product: CASSGSGQGPLLVNEKLFF.

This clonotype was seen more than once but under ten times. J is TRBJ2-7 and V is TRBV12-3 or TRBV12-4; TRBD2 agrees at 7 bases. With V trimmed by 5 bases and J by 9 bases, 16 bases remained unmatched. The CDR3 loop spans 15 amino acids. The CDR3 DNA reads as TGTGCCAGCAGTCCCCGGGAGGTGTCCGGGCCGGGGCAGTACTTC. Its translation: CASSPREVSGPGQYF.

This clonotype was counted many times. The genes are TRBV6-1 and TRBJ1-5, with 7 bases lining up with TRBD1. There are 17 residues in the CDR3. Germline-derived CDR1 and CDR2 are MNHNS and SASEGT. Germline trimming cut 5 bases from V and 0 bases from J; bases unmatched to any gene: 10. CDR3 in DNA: TGTGCCAGCAGTCGCCCCACAGGGGAAAATAGCAATCAGCCCCAGCATTTT. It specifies CASSRPTGENSNQPQHF.

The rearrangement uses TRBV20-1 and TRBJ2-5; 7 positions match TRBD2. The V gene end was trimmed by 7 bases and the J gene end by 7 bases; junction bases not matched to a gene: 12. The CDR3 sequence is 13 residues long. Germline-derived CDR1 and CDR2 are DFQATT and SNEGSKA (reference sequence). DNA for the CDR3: TGCAGTGTCAGTCACGCTAGGGAGGGGACCCAGTACTTC. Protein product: CSVSHAREGTQYF.

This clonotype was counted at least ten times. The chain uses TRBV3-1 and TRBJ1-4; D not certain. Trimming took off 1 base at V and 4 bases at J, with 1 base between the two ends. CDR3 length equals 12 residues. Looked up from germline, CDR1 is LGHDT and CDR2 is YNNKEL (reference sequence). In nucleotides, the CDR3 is TGTGCCAGCAGCCAAGTTAATGAAAAACTGTTTTTT. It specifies CASSQVNEKLFF.